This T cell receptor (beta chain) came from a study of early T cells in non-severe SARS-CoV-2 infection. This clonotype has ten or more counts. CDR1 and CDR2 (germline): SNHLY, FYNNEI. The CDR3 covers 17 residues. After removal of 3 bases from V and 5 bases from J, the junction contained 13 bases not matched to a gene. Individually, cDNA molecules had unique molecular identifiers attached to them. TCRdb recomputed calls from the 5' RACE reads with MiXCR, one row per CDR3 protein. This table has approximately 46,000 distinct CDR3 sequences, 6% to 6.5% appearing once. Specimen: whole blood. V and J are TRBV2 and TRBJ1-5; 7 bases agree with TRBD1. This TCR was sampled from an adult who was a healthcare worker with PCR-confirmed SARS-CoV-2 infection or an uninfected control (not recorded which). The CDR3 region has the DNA TGTGCCAGCAGTGAGACCCCGGCAGACAGGGCCTATCAGCCCCAGCATTTT. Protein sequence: CASSETPADRAYQPQHF.